This TCR beta chain was found in a study of cytotoxic CD8 clonotypes in ibrutinib-treated CLL. Study summary: Samples had a mean of approximately 260,000 productive templates and roughly 99,000 productive rearrangements.

There are 16 residues in the CDR3. CDR1 and CDR2 from the germline V gene are LNHNV and YYDKDF (reference sequence). The junction had 11 bases not matched to a gene; V was cut back by 5 bases and J by 4 bases. In this sample, this clone turned up once. Measured with immunoSEQ multiplex PCR; TCRdb has only the in-frame clones, and not every one. The sample has just over 200,000 clones, roughly 77% seen once. The chain recombines TRBV15 with TRBJ1-5; 7 bases match TRBD1. The TCR originated in a human donor with chronic lymphocytic leukemia. This specimen was PBMCs, taken after 12 months of ibrutinib treatment. CDR3 residues: CATSPQRSTGNQPQHF. The DNA for the CDR3 is TGTGCCACCAGCCCTCAGAGATCGACAGGGAATCAGCCCCAGCATTTT.